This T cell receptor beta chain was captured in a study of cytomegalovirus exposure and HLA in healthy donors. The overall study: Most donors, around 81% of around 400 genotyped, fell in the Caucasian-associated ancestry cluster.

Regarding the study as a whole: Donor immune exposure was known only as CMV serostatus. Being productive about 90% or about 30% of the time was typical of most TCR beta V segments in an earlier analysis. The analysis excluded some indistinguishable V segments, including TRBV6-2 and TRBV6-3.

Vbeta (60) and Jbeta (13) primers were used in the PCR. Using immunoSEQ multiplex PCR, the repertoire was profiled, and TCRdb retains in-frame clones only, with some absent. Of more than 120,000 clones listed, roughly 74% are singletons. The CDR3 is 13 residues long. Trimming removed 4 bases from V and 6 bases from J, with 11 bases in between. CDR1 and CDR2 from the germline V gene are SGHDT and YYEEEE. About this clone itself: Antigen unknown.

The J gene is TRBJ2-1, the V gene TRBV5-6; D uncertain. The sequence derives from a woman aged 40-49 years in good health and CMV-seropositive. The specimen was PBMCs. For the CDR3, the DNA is TGTGCCAGCAGCCGCATCGACTCCAATGAGCAGTTCTTC. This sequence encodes CASSRIDSNEQFF.